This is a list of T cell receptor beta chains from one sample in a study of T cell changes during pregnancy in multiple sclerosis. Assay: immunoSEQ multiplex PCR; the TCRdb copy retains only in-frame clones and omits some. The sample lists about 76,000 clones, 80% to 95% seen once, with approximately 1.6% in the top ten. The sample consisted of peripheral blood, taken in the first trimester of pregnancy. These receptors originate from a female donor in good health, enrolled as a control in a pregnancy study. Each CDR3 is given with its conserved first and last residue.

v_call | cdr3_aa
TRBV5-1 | CASSLRAGTTRSSYEQYF
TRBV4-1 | CASSQVETGIYEQYF
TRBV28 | CASSPPGLAGSNEQFF
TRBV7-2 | CASSLTPDKTYEQYF
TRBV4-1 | CASSQDLGRAYEQYF
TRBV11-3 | CASSPGASGSRKGEQFF
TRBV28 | CASSLTGTAAYEQYF
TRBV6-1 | CASITLGQNPETQYF
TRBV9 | CASSIAEGLLYEQYF
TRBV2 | CASSDEGLAVTLLFF
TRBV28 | CASSFPQYSNQPQHF
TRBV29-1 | CSVGGGGAGGYNEQFF
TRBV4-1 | CASSQDPGALQNEQYF
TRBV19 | CASSKTTGIADTQYF
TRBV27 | CASSPLGQGGPYNEQFF
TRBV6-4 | CASSEKTSLETQYF
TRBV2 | CASSDLLSGTDYEQYF
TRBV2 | CASMVSGTVYEQYF
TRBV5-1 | CASSLQTGTNYGYTF
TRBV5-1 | CASSTGQLATQYF
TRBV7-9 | CASSSKRDVWYQETQYF
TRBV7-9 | CASSLEGQGAFGYTF
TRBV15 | CATRAGSLNYEQYF
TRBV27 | CASSRLAGGEQFF
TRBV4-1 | CASSQGLPLAKNIQYF
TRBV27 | CASSLAWTGSYGYTF
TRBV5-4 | CASSAPRTGGNGYTF
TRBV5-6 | CASSLGGRPNEKLFF
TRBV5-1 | CASSLYAGGPGTGANVLTF
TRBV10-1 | CASSYGHCTDTQYF
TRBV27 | CASSLSRAAGGVENIQYF
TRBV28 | CASTTSGHTIFYNEQFF
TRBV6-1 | CASSTTGYGYTF